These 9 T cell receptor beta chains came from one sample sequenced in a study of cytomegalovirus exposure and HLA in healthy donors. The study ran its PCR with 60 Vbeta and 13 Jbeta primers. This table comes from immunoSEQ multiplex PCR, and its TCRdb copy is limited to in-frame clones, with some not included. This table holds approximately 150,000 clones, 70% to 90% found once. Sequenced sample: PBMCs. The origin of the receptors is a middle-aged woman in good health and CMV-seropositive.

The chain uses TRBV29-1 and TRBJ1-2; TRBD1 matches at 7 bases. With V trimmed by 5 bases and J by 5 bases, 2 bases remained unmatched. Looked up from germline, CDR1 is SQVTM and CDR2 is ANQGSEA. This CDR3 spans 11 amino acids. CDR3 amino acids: CSVRTGYGYTF. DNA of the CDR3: TGCAGCGTTAGGACAGGATATGGCTACACCTTC.

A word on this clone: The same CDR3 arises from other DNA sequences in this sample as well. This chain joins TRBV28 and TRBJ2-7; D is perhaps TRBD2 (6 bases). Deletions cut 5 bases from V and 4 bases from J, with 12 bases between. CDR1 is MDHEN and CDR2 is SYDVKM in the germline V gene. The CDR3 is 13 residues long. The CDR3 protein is CASSLAGTYEQYF. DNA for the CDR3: TGTGCCAGCAGTCTAGCCGGGACTTACGAGCAGTACTTC.

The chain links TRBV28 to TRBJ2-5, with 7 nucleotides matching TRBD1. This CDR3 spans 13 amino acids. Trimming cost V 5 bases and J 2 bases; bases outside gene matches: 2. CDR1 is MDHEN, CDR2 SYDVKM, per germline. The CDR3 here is CASSTGVQETQYF. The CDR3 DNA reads TGTGCCAGCAGTACAGGGGTTCAAGAGACCCAGTACTTC.

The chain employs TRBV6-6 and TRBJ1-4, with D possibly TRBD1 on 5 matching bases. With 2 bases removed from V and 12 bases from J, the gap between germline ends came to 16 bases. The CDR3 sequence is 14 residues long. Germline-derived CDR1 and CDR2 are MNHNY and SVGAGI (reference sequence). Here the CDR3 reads CASSYLPASGELFF. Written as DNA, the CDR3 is TGTGCCAGCAGTTACCTCCCCGCCTCGGGGGAACTGTTTTTT.

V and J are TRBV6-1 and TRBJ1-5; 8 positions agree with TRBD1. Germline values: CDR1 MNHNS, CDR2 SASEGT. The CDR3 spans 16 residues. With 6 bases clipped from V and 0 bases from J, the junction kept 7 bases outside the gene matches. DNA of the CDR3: TGTGCCAGCAGGGAACAGGGGGTGGTTAGCAATCAGCCCCAGCATTTT. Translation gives CASREQGVVSNQPQHF.

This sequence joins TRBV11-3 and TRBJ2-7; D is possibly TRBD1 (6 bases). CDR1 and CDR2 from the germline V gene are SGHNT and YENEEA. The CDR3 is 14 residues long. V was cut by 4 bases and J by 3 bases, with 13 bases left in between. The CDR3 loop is CASSYRDKNYEQYF. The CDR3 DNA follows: TGTGCCAGCAGCTACCGGGACAAGAACTACGAGCAGTACTTC.

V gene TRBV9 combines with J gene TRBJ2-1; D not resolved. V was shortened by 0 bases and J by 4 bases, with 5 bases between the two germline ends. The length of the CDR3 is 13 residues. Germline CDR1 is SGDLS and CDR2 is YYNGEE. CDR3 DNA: TGTGCCAGCAGCGTAGCCCCATACAATGAGCAGTTCTTC. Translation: CASSVAPYNEQFF.

The CDR3: CASSFLETQYF. In DNA form, the CDR3 reads TGTGCCAGCAGCTTTCTCGAGACCCAGTACTTC. The chain joins TRBV7-2 to TRBJ2-5; no definite D call. Trimming cost V 3 bases and J 5 bases, with 4 bases left between them. Germline V gene data show CDR1 as SGHTA and CDR2 as FQGNSA. CDR3 length: 11 amino acids.

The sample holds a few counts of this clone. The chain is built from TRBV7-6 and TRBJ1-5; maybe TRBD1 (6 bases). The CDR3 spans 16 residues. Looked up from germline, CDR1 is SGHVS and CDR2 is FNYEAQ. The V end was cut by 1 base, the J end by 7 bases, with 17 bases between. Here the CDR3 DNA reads TGTGCCAGCAGCTTAGTCTCTGCGGGGGCTGAGCAGCCCCAGCATTTT. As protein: CASSLVSAGAEQPQHF.